A selection of T cell receptor beta chains follows, all from one sample in a study of molecular identifiers for immune sequencing clone quantification. TCRdb ran MiXCR on the PCR reads and lists one entry per CDR3 protein. The sample includes 460,000 or so distinct CDR3 sequences, about a fifth of them seen just once. Sequencing input: naive CD8+ T cells from blood, with Jurkat cell RNA spiked in. All receptors come from a human donor in good health. Some libraries in this study had Jurkat cell RNA spiked in. The CDR3 runs from the conserved cysteine through the conserved F or W. The D gene is left open where the match is weak. Clone size is not always given. Where it is, it says once, few, many or a class for expanded clones.

d_call j_call clone_size v_call cdr3_nt cdr3_aa
. TRBJ2-7 many TRBV7-2 TGTGCCAGCAGCCCCCTCAGCGGAGGGACCGAGCAGTACTTC CASSPLSGGTEQYF
TRBD2 TRBJ2-3 . TRBV4-1 TGCGCCAGCAGCCAAGATCCCCCTCCAGCGGGGGGCACAGATACGCAGTATTTT CASSQDPPPAGGTDTQYF
TRBD1 TRBJ2-3 many TRBV25-1 TGTGCCACAGGGACAGTCACAGATACGCAGTATTTT CATGTVTDTQYF
TRBD1 TRBJ2-2 few TRBV3-1 TGTGCCAGCAGCTCCTTGGGGACAGCGAACACCGGGGAGCTGTTTTTT CASSSLGTANTGELFF
. TRBJ2-5 . TRBV6-6 TGTGCCAGCAGTTACGACACCAGAGTGACCCAGTACTTC CASSYDTRVTQYF
. TRBJ1-1 . TRBV5-3 TGTGCCAGCAGATGGGCAGGGGCGGCTGAAGCTTTCTTT CASRWAGAAEAFF
. TRBJ2-7 . TRBV7-9 TGTGCCAGCAGCTTAGGGGTAGGTGTGGAATCCTACGAGCAGTACTTC CASSLGVGVESYEQYF
. TRBJ2-7 . TRBV29-1 TGCAGCGTTGAGCAGGGCTCCAACGAGCAGTACTTC CSVEQGSNEQYF
. TRBJ2-3 few TRBV19 TGTGCCAGTGGACGGTGGGTCACAGATACGCAGTATTTT CASGRWVTDTQYF
TRBD1 TRBJ1-2 many TRBV13 TGTGCCAGCAGCTTAGGACAGGGGGCTGGATATGGCTACACCTTC CASSLGQGAGYGYTF
. TRBJ2-3 . TRBV4-3 TGCGCCAGCAGCCAAGATTCCAGGGGAGATACGCAGTATTTT CASSQDSRGDTQYF
. TRBJ1-1 many TRBV27 TGTGCCAGCAGTTTAGGAGGGACGGACACTGAAGCTTTCTTT CASSLGGTDTEAFF
. TRBJ1-1 . TRBV7-9 TGTGCCAGCATCCTATATCAAGATATGAACACTGAAGCTTTCTTT CASILYQDMNTEAFF
TRBD1 TRBJ1-1 few TRBV30 TGTGCCTGGCAAGGACAGGGGCGGGTTGAAGCTTTCTTT CAWQGQGRVEAFF
. TRBJ2-7 many TRBV7-2 TGTGCCAGCAGCTTACTGGAGGGCATAGGCGAGCAGTACTTC CASSLLEGIGEQYF
TRBD2 TRBJ2-2 many TRBV4-3 TGCGCCAGCAGCCAAGAAAAATCAGGGCTAGCGGGGAACACCGGGGAGCTGTTTTTT CASSQEKSGLAGNTGELFF